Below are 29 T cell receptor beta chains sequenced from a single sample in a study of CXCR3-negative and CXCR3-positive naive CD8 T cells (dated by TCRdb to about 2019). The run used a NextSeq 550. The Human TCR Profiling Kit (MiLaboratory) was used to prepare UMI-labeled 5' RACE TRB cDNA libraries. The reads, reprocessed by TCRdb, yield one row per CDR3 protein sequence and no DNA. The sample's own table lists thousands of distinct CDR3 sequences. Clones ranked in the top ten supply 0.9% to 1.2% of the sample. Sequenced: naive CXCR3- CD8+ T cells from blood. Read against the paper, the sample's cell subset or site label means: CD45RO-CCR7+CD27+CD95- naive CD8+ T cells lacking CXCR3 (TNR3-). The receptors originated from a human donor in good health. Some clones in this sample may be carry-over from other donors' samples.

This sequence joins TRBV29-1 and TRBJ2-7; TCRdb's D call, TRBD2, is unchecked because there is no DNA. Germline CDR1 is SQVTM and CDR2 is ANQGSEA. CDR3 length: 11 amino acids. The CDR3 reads CSAGGAYEQYF.

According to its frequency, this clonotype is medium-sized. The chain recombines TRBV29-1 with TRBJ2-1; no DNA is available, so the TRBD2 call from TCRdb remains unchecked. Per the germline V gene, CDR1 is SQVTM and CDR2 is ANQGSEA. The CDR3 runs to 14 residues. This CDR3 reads CSVDGQGGYNEQFF.

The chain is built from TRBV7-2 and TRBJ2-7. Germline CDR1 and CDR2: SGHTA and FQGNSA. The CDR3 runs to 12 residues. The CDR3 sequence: CASSLGFYEQYF. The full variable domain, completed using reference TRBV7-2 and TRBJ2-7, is GAGVSQSPSNKVTEKGKDVELRCDPISGHTALYWYRQSLGQGLEFLIYFQGNSAPDKSGLPSDRFSAERTGGSVSTLTIQRTQQEDSAVYLCASSLGFYEQYFGPGTRLTVT.

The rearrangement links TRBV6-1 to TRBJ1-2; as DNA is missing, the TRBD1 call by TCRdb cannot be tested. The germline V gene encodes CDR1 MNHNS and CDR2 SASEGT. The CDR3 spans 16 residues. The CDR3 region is CASSEAQGVSRLGYTF.

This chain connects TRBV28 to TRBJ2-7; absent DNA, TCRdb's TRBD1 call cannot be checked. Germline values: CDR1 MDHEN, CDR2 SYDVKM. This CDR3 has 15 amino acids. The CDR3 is CASSSDRGGFYEQYF. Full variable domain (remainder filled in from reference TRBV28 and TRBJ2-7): DVKVTQSSRYLVKRTGEKVFLECVQDMDHENMFWYRQDPGLGLRLIYFSYDVKMKEKGDIPEGYSVSREKKERFSLILESASTNQTSMYLCASSSDRGGFYEQYFGPGTRLTVT.

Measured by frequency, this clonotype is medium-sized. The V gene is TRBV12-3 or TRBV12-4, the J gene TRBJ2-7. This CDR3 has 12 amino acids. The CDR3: CASSRNNYEQYF.

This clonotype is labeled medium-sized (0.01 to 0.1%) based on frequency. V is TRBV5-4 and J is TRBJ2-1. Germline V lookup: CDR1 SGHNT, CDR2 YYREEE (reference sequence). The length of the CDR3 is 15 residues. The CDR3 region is CASSSGTSTYNEQFF. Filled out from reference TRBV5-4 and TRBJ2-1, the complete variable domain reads ETGVTQSPTHLIKTRGQQVTLRCSSQSGHNTVSWYQQALGQGPQFIFQYYREEENGRGNFPPRFSGLQFPNYSSELNVNALELDDSALYLCASSSGTSTYNEQFFGPGTRLTVL.

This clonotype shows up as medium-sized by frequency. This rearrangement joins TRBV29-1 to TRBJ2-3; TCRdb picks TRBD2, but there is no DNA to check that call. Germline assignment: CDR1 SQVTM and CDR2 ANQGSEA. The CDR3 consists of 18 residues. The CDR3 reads CSVEEPPRLAGGGNTQYF.

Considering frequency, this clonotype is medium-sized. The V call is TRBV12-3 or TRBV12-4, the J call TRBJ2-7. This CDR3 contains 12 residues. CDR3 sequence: CASSFGFYEQYF.

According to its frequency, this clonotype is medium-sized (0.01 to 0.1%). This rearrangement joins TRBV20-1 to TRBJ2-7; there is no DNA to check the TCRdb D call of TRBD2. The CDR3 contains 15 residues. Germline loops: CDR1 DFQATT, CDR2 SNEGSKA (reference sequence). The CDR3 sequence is CSARDLYRGGYEQYF.

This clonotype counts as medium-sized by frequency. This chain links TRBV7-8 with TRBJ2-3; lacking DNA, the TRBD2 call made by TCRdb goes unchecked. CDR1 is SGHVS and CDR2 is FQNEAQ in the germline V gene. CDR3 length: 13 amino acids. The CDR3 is CASSFGPTSAQYF.

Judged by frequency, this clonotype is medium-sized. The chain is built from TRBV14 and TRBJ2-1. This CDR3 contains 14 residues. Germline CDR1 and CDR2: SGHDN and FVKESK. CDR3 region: CASSPWATYNEQFF.

The CDR3 is CASSDRDRSLNEQFF. The V call is TRBV2, the J call TRBJ2-1; TCRdb selects TRBD1, and the lack of DNA leaves this call unchecked. CDR1 is SNHLY, CDR2 FYNNEI, per germline. The CDR3 is made up of 15 amino acids.

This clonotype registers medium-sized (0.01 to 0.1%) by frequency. CDR3 residues: CASSYSVGRDPTDTQYF. This chain joins TRBV6-5 and TRBJ2-3; the D call from TCRdb, TRBD1, cannot be confirmed without DNA. The CDR3 covers 17 residues. Germline values: CDR1 MNHEY, CDR2 SVGAGI.

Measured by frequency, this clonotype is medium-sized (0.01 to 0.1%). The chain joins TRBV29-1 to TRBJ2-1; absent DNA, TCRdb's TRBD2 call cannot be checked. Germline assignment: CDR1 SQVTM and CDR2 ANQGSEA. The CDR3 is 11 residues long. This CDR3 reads CSVLAGNEQFF.

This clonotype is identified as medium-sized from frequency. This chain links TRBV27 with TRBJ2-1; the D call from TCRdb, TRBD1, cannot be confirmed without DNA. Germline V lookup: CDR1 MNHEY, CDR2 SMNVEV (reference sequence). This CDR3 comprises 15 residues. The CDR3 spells CASSLGLRDYNEQFF.

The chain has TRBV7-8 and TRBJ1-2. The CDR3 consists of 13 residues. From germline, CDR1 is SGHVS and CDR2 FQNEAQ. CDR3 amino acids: CASSLGQLYGYTF.

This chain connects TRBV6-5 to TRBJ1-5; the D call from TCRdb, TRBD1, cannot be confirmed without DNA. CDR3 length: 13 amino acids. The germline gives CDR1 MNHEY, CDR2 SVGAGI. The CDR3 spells CASSYGGSQPQHF.

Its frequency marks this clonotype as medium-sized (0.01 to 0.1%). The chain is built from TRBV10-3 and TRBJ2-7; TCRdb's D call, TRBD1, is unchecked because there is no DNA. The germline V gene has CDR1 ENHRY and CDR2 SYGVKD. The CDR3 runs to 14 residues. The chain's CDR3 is CAISDSAGSYEQYF.

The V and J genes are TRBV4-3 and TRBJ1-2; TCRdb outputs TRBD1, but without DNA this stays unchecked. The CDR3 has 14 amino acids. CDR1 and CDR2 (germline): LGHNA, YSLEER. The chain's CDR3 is CASSQDYPGFGYTF.

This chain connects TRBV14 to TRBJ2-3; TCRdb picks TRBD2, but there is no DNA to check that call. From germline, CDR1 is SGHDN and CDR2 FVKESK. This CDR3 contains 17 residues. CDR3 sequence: CASSQDPAGAPTDTQYF.

This CDR3 is CSARASSGEDSYGYTF. The chain joins TRBV20-1 to TRBJ1-2; TCRdb outputs TRBD1, but without DNA this stays unchecked. CDR3 length: 16 amino acids. The germline gives CDR1 DFQATT, CDR2 SNEGSKA (reference sequence).

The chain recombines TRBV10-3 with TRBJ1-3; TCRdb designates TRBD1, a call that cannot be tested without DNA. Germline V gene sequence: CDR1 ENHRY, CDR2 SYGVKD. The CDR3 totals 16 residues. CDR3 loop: CAISESTGTAGNTIYF.

This CDR3 reads CSVVVDSNQPQHF. The V gene is TRBV29-1, the J gene TRBJ1-5. Germline CDR1 SQVTM, CDR2 ANQGSEA. The CDR3 has 13 amino acids.

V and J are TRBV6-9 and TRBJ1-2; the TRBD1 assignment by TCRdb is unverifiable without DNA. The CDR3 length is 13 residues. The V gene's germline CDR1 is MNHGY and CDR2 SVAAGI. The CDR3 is CASSTTGNYGYTF.

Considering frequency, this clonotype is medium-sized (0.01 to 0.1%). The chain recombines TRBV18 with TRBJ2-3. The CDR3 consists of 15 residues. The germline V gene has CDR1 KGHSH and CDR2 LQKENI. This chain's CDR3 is CASSVYRLRTDTQYF. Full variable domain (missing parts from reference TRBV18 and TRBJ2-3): NAGVMQNPRHLVRRRGQEARLRCSPMKGHSHVYWYRQLPEEGLKFMVYLQKENIIDESGMPKERFSAEFPKEGPSILRIQQVVRGDSAAYFCASSVYRLRTDTQYFGPGTRLTVL.

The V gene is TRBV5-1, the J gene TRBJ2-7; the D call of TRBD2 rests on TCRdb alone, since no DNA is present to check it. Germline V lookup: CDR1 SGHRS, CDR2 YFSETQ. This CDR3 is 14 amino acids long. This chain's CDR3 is CASSFSQSSYEQYF.

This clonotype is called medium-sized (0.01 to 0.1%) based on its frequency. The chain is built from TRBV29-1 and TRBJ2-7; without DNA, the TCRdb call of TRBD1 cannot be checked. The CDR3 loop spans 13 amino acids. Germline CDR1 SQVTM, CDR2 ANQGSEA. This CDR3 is CSVNGGASYEQYF.

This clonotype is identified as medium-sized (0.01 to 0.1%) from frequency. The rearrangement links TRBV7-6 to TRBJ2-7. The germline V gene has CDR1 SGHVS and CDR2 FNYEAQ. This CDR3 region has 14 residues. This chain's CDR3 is CASSPLTQAYEQYF.